These 10 T cell receptor beta chains were sequenced from one sample in a study of Ad26.COV2.S vaccination and SARS-CoV-2 variants. This table comes from immunoSEQ multiplex PCR, and its TCRdb copy is limited to in-frame clones, with some not included. The repertoire holds over 400,000 clones, with around 92% as singletons. The sample's treatment: some 20 received Ad26.COV2.S at low or high dose, single or two shots; about 5 received placebo; per-sample allocation not given. Material that was analyzed had been drawn on day 63 after the first vaccine or placebo injection. The material sequenced was peripheral blood, taken in a trial of Ad26.COV2.S vaccine versus placebo. These receptors were obtained from a person between 18 and 65 years old who received the Ad26.COV2.S COVID-19 vaccine or a placebo.

The chain employs TRBV12-3 or TRBV12-4 and TRBJ1-1; 9 nucleotides line up with TRBD1. The ends lost 6 bases at V and 11 bases at J; junction bases unmatched: 10. The CDR3 spans 13 residues. In DNA form, the CDR3 reads TGTGCCAGCAGCCTCGAGGACAGGGGATTCGCTTTCTTT. Amino acid sequence: CASSLEDRGFAFF.

V is TRBV6-5 and J is TRBJ2-7; 10 positions match TRBD2. The CDR3 extends over 13 amino acids. CDR1 MNHEY and CDR2 SVGAGI come from the germline V gene. The V gene end was trimmed by 8 bases and the J gene end by 5 bases; junction bases not matched to a gene: 6. DNA for the CDR3: TGTGCCAGCGGGCTAGCGGGGGAGAACGAGCAGTACTTC. Translated: CASGLAGENEQYF.

The count of this clone is one. The chain has TRBV5-6 and TRBJ2-2; TRBD2 is a possible D gene (6 bases). With 6 bases removed from V and 6 bases from J, the gap between germline ends came to 21 bases. There are 16 residues in the CDR3. Germline V CDR1 and CDR2: SGHDT, YYEEEE. This CDR3 is CASTAWGDPGPGELFF. Here the CDR3 DNA reads TGTGCCAGCACCGCGTGGGGGGACCCGGGTCCCGGGGAGCTGTTTTTT.

The rearrangement joins TRBV19 to TRBJ2-3; D is unclear. The length of the CDR3 is 15 residues. Per the germline V gene, CDR1 is LNHDA and CDR2 is SQIVND (reference sequence). Trimming stripped 2 bases from V and 2 bases from J, with 11 bases between. The CDR3 DNA reads as TGTGCCAGTAGTATATGGCTCGCAGACACAGATACGCAGTATTTT. Translating gives CASSIWLADTDTQYF. Looking up the rest from reference TRBV19 and TRBJ2-3 gives the full variable domain: DGGITQSPKYLFRKEGQNVTLSCEQNLNHDAMYWYRQDPGQGLRLIYYSQIVNDFQKGDIAEGYSVSREKKESFPLTVTSAQKNPTAFYLCASSIWLADTDTQYFGPGTRLTVL.

The rearrangement joins TRBV5-5 to TRBJ1-5; D not resolved. CDR1 SGHKS and CDR2 YYEKEE come from the germline V gene (reference sequence). Between the trimmed V and J ends, which lost 0 bases and 9 bases, there was a span of 7 bases. The CDR3 has 12 residues. The DNA for the CDR3 is TGTGCCAGCAGCTTGGATCGGGGGCCCCAGCATTTT. Protein sequence: CASSLDRGPQHF.

The J gene is TRBJ1-1, the V gene TRBV27; weak D call: TRBD1 (6 bases). CDR3 length: 13 residues. Per the germline V gene, CDR1 is MNHEY and CDR2 is SMNVEV (reference sequence). V lost 5 bases and J lost 9, with 16 bases in between. CDR3 DNA sequence: TGTGCCAGCAGTATACAGGGCCCCAGCCAAGCTTTCTTT. It is translated as CASSIQGPSQAFF.

This clone showed up just once. The chain employs TRBV14 and TRBJ2-2, with 7 bases lining up with TRBD1. Germline loops: CDR1 SGHDN, CDR2 FVKESK. Unmatched junction bases numbered 8, after V lost 3 bases and J lost 7 bases. This CDR3 is built from 15 residues. This CDR3 is CASSQIQGFGGELFF. The CDR3 DNA follows: TGTGCCAGCAGCCAGATACAGGGGTTCGGCGGGGAGCTGTTTTTT.

The table lists this clone with a count of one. The chain couples TRBV15 to TRBJ1-2; 7 nucleotides align to TRBD1. Germline-derived CDR1 and CDR2 are LNHNV and YYDKDF (reference sequence). The CDR3 runs 14 residues. With 1 base clipped from V and 8 bases from J, the junction kept 7 bases outside the gene matches. The CDR3 DNA is TGTGCCACCAGCAGAGCTGCAGGGGGAAGCGGCTACACCTTC. It specifies CATSRAAGGSGYTF.

V is TRBV19 and J is TRBJ2-7, with D perhaps matching TRBD1 (6 bases). The CDR3 is 16 amino acids. With 5 bases removed from V and 0 bases from J, the gap between germline ends came to 17 bases. Germline-derived CDR1 and CDR2 are LNHDA and SQIVND (reference sequence). CDR3 residues: CASSPRQAGGSYEQYF. CDR3 DNA sequence: TGTGCCAGTAGTCCCCGACAGGCTGGGGGCTCCTACGAGCAGTACTTC.

The V gene is TRBV13, the J gene TRBJ1-1; a possible D gene is TRBD1 (5 bases). Trimming stripped 5 bases from V and 5 bases from J, with 6 bases between. The CDR3 covers 11 residues. Looked up from germline, CDR1 is PRHDT and CDR2 is FYEKMQ (reference sequence). The CDR3 DNA reads as TGTGCCAGCAGCGGGGGTACTGAAGCTTTCTTT. Its translation is CASSGGTEAFF.